The next 30 T cell receptor beta chains were all read from a single sample in a study of T cells in Graves' hyperthyroidism and ophthalmopathy. RNA transcripts served as the template for amplifying TCR beta CDR3 regions. First-round RT-PCR of the TCR CDR3 relied on the HTBI primer set. Via MiXCR, TCRdb re-called the multiplex PCR reads, giving one row per CDR3 protein. Here the sample spans 250,000 or so distinct CDR3 sequences, roughly 15% being singletons. Sequencing was done on a sample of blood. These receptors were collected from a woman aged 45-65 years with Graves' hyperthyroidism that later progressed to Graves' ophthalmopathy.

This clonotype has a count of ten or more. The chain has TRBV18 and TRBJ2-2; D possibly corresponds to TRBD2 (6 bases). V was cut by 5 bases and J by 1 base, with 17 bases left in between. The CDR3 contains 17 residues. Germline CDR1 and CDR2: KGHSH and LQKENI. CDR3 in DNA: TGTGCCAGCTCAAACGGGACTTTGCTTCAGAACACCGGGGAGCTGTTTTTT. Translating it yields CASSNGTLLQNTGELFF.

The chain uses TRBV5-5 and TRBJ2-3; TRBD2 matches at 9 bases. V lost 6 bases and J lost 5; bases outside the gene matches: 10. Germline V gives CDR1 SGHKS, CDR2 YYEKEE (reference sequence). This CDR3 region has 15 residues. The CDR3 here is CASMDIAGVKDTQYF. For the CDR3, the DNA is TGTGCCAGCATGGACATAGCGGGAGTTAAAGATACGCAGTATTTT.

A note on this clonotype: A read error may explain this, as a much larger clone is one base away. Here the CDR3 reads CATLRLTSYNEQFF. CDR3 coding DNA: TGTGCCACCCTCAGGCTGACCTCCTACAATGAGCAGTTCTTC. The gene calls are TRBV2 and TRBJ2-1, with unresolved D. Germline V gives CDR1 SNHLY, CDR2 FYNNEI. This CDR3 has 14 amino acids. The germline V and J ends were trimmed by 10 bases and 0 bases, with 13 bases remaining between them.

V is TRBV28 and J is TRBJ2-3, with 9 bases fitting TRBD1. J gave up 4 bases and V 11 bases, and 1 base lay outside the gene matches. The CDR3 loop spans 11 amino acids. Germline values: CDR1 MDHEN, CDR2 SYDVKM. In DNA form, the CDR3 reads TGTGCCGGGACAGGGCCAGATACGCAGTATTTT. Protein product: CAGTGPDTQYF.

This clonotype has at least ten counts. The germline gene is not matched at one end of the junction; a read error may be the cause. The chain recombines TRBV7-7 with TRBJ2-3; 7 nucleotides agree with TRBD2. This CDR3 comprises 15 residues. CDR1 SSHAT and CDR2 FNYEAQ come from the germline V gene (reference sequence). This CDR3 reads CASSLGGSPTDTQYF. The CDR3 DNA is TGTGCTAGCAGCTTAGGCGGGAGCCCCACAGATACGCAGTATTTT.

The genes are TRBV27 and TRBJ2-1; a possible D gene is TRBD2 (5 bases). Trimming cost V 2 bases and J 0 bases, with 11 bases left between them. This CDR3 is 16 amino acids long. Germline loops: CDR1 MNHEY, CDR2 SMNVEV (reference sequence). The CDR3 here is CASSLEGAVSYNEQFF. CDR3 bases: TGTGCCAGCAGTTTAGAGGGTGCTGTCTCCTACAATGAGCAGTTCTTC.

The chain recombines TRBV7-3 with TRBJ2-3; D gene uncertain. Germline-derived CDR1 and CDR2 are SGHTA and FQGTGA. V dropped 5 bases and J dropped 1 base, with 13 bases sitting between them. This CDR3 spans 15 amino acids. The CDR3 coding sequence is TGTGCCAGCAGCCATTTGGCCAGCCGCACAGATACGCAGTATTTT. This gives the protein CASSHLASRTDTQYF.

This clonotype was seen at least ten times. An end of the junction does not agree with germline; a read error may underlie this. The rearrangement links TRBV24-1 to TRBJ1-1; 7 nucleotides match TRBD1. The CDR3 has 14 residues. CDR1 is KGHDR, CDR2 SFDVKD, per germline. CDR3 loop: CATSESRGNAEAFF. DNA of the CDR3: TGTGCCACCAGTGAATCCAGGGGGAACGCTGAAGCTTTCTTT.

In its sample, this clonotype was seen many times. The rearrangement uses TRBV12-3 or TRBV12-4 and TRBJ1-5; D is perhaps TRBD1 (5 bases). CDR3 length: 15 amino acids. The V gene lost 3 bases and the J gene lost 5 bases, with 14 bases spanning the gap. DNA for the CDR3: TGTGCCAGCAGTTTTGAAGGGGTAGGGGATCAGCCCCAGCATTTT. Translation: CASSFEGVGDQPQHF.

The sample holds one count of this clonotype. The rearrangement links TRBV6-1 to TRBJ1-2; D is unresolved. The CDR3 is made up of 15 amino acids. Germline loops: CDR1 MNHNS, CDR2 SASEGT. Trimming left V 10 bases short and J 2 bases short, with 20 bases between. CDR3 amino acids: CATYPGRSRNYGYTF. CDR3 in DNA: TGTGCCACCTACCCCGGACGTTCGAGGAACTATGGCTACACCTTC.

At least ten counts were recorded for this clonotype. V and J are TRBV12-3 or TRBV12-4 and TRBJ1-5; tentative D call: TRBD1 (5 bases). V dropped 3 bases and J dropped 2 bases, with 11 bases sitting between them. CDR3 size: 15 residues. The CDR3 DNA reads TGTGCCAGCAGTTTTTCAGGGTTGGGCAATCAGCCCCAGCATTTT. It is translated as CASSFSGLGNQPQHF.

This clonotype was detected ten times or more. The chain is built from TRBV3-1 and TRBJ2-3; 14 bases map to TRBD2. V was clipped by 7 bases and J by 2 bases; unmatched bases: 11. Germline loops: CDR1 LGHDT, CDR2 YNNKEL (reference sequence). The CDR3 sequence is 18 residues long. This CDR3 reads CASTLKGLAGAHTDTQYF. Here the CDR3 DNA reads TGTGCCAGCACCCTGAAGGGACTAGCGGGAGCCCACACAGATACGCAGTATTTT.

This clonotype was seen at least ten times. The J gene is TRBJ2-5, the V gene TRBV6-2 or TRBV6-3; D might be TRBD2 (6 bases). Trimming pared 6 bases from V and 0 bases from J, leaving 11 bases between. This CDR3 contains 14 residues. Germline V CDR1 and CDR2: MNHEY, SVGEGT. The CDR3 DNA follows: TGTGCCAGCAGCGGGACTTACAACCAAGAGACCCAGTACTTC. Its protein product is CASSGTYNQETQYF.

In this sample, this clonotype turned up a few times. This chain joins TRBV27 and TRBJ2-1; 9 nucleotides align to TRBD1. The trim removed 8 bases at V and 7 bases at J, leaving 18 bases unmatched. The CDR3 is made up of 17 amino acids. The germline CDR1 and CDR2 sequences are MNHEY and SMNVEV (reference sequence). Here the CDR3 DNA reads TGTGCCAGCTTCGGACAGGGGCTGGGCGGGAGTGGGAATGAGCAGTTCTTC. Translation gives CASFGQGLGGSGNEQFF.

The sample holds many counts of this clonotype. The chain carries TRBV5-1 and TRBJ2-7; D is perhaps TRBD2 (6 bases). Trimming stripped 2 bases from V and 1 base from J, with 16 bases between. The CDR3 sequence is 16 residues long. CDR1 and CDR2 (germline): SGHRS, YFSETQ. The CDR3 DNA reads as TGCGCCAGCAGCTTAGGGCGGGATAGTGGGTCCTACGAGCAGTACTTC. Its protein product is CASSLGRDSGSYEQYF. Full variable domain (rest looked up from reference TRBV5-1 and TRBJ2-7): KAGVTQTPRYLIKTRGQQVTLSCSPISGHRSVSWYQQTPGQGLQFLFEYFSETQRNKGNFPGRFSGRQFSNSRSEMNVSTLELGDSALYLCASSLGRDSGSYEQYFGPGTRLTVT.

On this clonotype: With a much larger clone just one base away, this may be a read error. The V and J genes are TRBV5-6 and TRBJ1-2; no clear D gene. Germline lookup yields CDR1 SGHDT and CDR2 YYEEEE. The CDR3 is 13 amino acids. This chain's CDR3 is CASSPGENYGHTF. CDR3 in DNA: TGTGCCAGCAGCCCTGGGGAGAACTATGGCCACACCTTC. Full variable domain (remainder filled in from reference TRBV5-6 and TRBJ1-2): DAGVTQSPTHLIKTRGQQVTLRCSPKSGHDTVSWYQQALGQGPQFIFQYYEEEERQRGNFPDRFSGHQFPNYSSELNVNALLLGDSALYLCASSPGENYGHTFGSGTRLTVV.

This clonotype was recorded at least ten times. CDR3: CASSLTIGAEAFF. CDR3 coding DNA: TGTGCCAGCTCACTCACGATCGGGGCTGAAGCTTTCTTT. This chain uses TRBV18 with TRBJ1-1, with D uncertain. With 4 bases removed from V and 6 bases from J, the gap between germline ends came to 12 bases. The germline gives CDR1 KGHSH, CDR2 LQKENI. The CDR3 is made up of 13 amino acids.

This chain connects TRBV24-1 to TRBJ1-6; D might be TRBD1 (6 bases). Germline V gives CDR1 KGHDR, CDR2 SFDVKD. V lost 7 bases to trimming and J lost 6 bases, with 12 bases between them. The CDR3 covers 14 residues. CDR3 DNA sequence: TGTGCCACCAGGGGTGGACAGCTTAATTCACCCCTCCACTTT. It specifies CATRGGQLNSPLHF.

This clonotype was detected ten times or more. The chain couples TRBV28 to TRBJ1-6; D unresolved. From germline, CDR1 is MDHEN and CDR2 SYDVKM. CDR3 length equals 14 residues. Deletions cut 6 bases from V and 7 bases from J, with 13 bases between. The CDR3 here is CASRSEVRNSPLHF. For the CDR3, the DNA is TGTGCCAGCAGGTCGGAGGTTCGGAATTCACCCCTCCACTTT.

The chain combines TRBV5-4 with TRBJ2-3; tentative D call: TRBD2 (6 bases). The CDR3 sequence is 14 residues long. The germline V gene has CDR1 SGHNT and CDR2 YYREEE (reference sequence). Trimming took 6 bases from V and 4 from J, leaving 15 bases between them. The chain's CDR3 is CASTGPGEADTQYF. CDR3 DNA sequence: TGTGCCAGCACGGGGCCTGGGGAGGCAGATACGCAGTATTTT.

This clonotype was recorded at least ten times. The V gene is TRBV28, the J gene TRBJ1-4; D remains unclear. Germline lookup yields CDR1 MDHEN and CDR2 SYDVKM. This CDR3 comprises 12 residues. V was clipped by 2 bases and J by 8 bases, with 6 bases between them. The DNA of the CDR3 is TGTGCCAGCAGTTTAGACACCGAAAAACTGTTTTTT. Translation gives CASSLDTEKLFF. The entire variable domain, with the rest obtained from reference TRBV28 and TRBJ1-4, is as follows: DVKVTQSSRYLVKRTGEKVFLECVQDMDHENMFWYRQDPGLGLRLIYFSYDVKMKEKGDIPEGYSVSREKKERFSLILESASTNQTSMYLCASSLDTEKLFFGSGTQLSVL.

In regard to this clonotype: Possible read error: a much larger clone is one base away. The chain combines TRBV20-1 with TRBJ2-3; D is unresolved. Per germline, CDR1 DFQATT and CDR2 SNEGSKA (reference sequence). The V end lost 3 bases, the J end lost 0 bases, and 7 bases lay between the germline ends. This CDR3 is built from 13 residues. The DNA of the CDR3 is TGCAGTGCTAGTTCCCAGAGCACAGATACGCAGTATTTT. As protein: CSASSQSTDTQYF.

Concerning this clonotype: A much bigger clone sits one base away, suggesting this may be a read error. V and J are TRBV2 and TRBJ1-4; D remains ambiguous. The CDR3 is 13 amino acids. The V gene lost 4 bases and the J gene lost 4 bases, with 7 bases spanning the gap. Germline CDR1 SNHLY, CDR2 FYNNEI. This CDR3 is CASSGGVNEKLFF. DNA of the CDR3: TGTGCCAGCAGTGGGGGAGTTAATGAAAAACTGTTTTTT.

The genes are TRBV29-1 and TRBJ1-5, with 9 bases identical to TRBD1. Germline values: CDR1 SQVTM, CDR2 ANQGSEA. The CDR3 extends over 13 amino acids. V dropped 5 bases and J dropped 2; count of bases not matched to a gene: 1. CDR3 coding DNA: TGCAGCGTTCGACAGGGGGGCAATCAGCCCCAGCATTTT. Translating gives CSVRQGGNQPQHF.

This sequence joins TRBV12-3 or TRBV12-4 and TRBJ1-5; D perhaps matches TRBD1 (5 bases). This CDR3 is 13 amino acids long. Trimming stripped 5 bases from V and 6 bases from J, with 11 bases between. In nucleotides, the CDR3 is TGTGCCAGCAGTATTGGTAGGGGTCAGCCCCAGCATTTT. This gives the protein CASSIGRGQPQHF.

The rearrangement uses TRBV9 and TRBJ1-2; 7 bases align to TRBD1. Germline CDR1 and CDR2: SGDLS and YYNGEE. With V trimmed by 0 bases and J by 8 bases, 13 bases remained unmatched. The CDR3 loop spans 16 amino acids. The CDR3: CASSVAREGGWDGYTF. CDR3 nucleotides: TGTGCCAGCAGCGTAGCTAGAGAAGGGGGCTGGGACGGCTACACCTTC.

This clonotype was counted at least ten times. This chain connects TRBV6-1 to TRBJ2-7, with D unresolved. Trimming cost V 5 bases and J 0 bases, with 11 bases left between them. Germline CDR1 and CDR2: MNHNS and SASEGT. This CDR3 region has 14 residues. Here the CDR3 reads CASSPDISSYEQYF. As DNA, the CDR3 is TGTGCCAGCAGTCCCGACATAAGCTCCTACGAGCAGTACTTC.

This clonotype was detected many times. V gene TRBV11-2 combines with J gene TRBJ1-6; 10 bases are a match to TRBD1. The CDR3 spans 13 residues. V lost 6 bases, J lost 10 bases, and 3 bases stayed unmatched. Germline CDR1 reads SGHAT; CDR2 reads FQNNGV. The CDR3, as DNA: TGTGCCAGCAGTTGGACAGGGGGATCACCCCTCCACTTT. It codes for CASSWTGGSPLHF.

This clonotype was found many times. The chain combines TRBV19 with TRBJ2-1; D call uncertain. The germline gives CDR1 LNHDA, CDR2 SQIVND (reference sequence). The CDR3 has 15 amino acids. V was shortened by 7 bases and J by 0 bases, with 13 bases between the two germline ends. CDR3 DNA: TGTGCCAGTACCTCCCGGATCAACTCCTACAATGAGCAGTTCTTC. Protein sequence: CASTSRINSYNEQFF.

This clonotype was seen a handful of times. The CDR3 loop reads CASSLTPTSRETQYF. DNA of the CDR3: TGTGCCAGTAGTTTGACGCCGACGTCTCGAGAGACCCAGTACTTC. The chain combines TRBV19 with TRBJ2-5; D unresolved. The CDR3 is 15 residues long. CDR1 is LNHDA, CDR2 SQIVND, per germline (reference sequence). V shed 5 bases and J shed 4 bases, with 17 bases lying between them.